Each of the 9 T cell receptor beta chains below was sequenced from the same sample in a study of Ad26.COV2.S vaccination and SARS-CoV-2 variants. Treatment defined: some 19 received Ad26.COV2.S at low or high dose, single or two shots; several received placebo; per-sample allocation not given. All samples were drawn on day 63, counting from the first vaccine or placebo injection. Clones were sequenced by immunoSEQ multiplex PCR, and TCRdb holds only the in-frame ones, with some missing. Seen here are roughly 240,000 clones, approximately 87% observed once, and the top ten hold around 10%. Here the sequenced sample was peripheral blood, taken in a trial of Ad26.COV2.S vaccine versus placebo. The receptors come from a person between 18 and 65 years old who received the Ad26.COV2.S COVID-19 vaccine or a placebo.

V usage is TRBV18 and J usage is TRBJ1-2; D gene ambiguous. V lost 6 bases to trimming and J lost 8 bases, with 22 bases between them. The CDR3 totals 15 residues. From germline, CDR1 is KGHSH and CDR2 LQKENI. The CDR3 DNA sequence: TGTGCCAGCTCGCCTCAGAGGCCTCCGGGCGAGGGCTACACCTTC. This sequence encodes CASSPQRPPGEGYTF.

The rearrangement uses TRBV6-7 and TRBJ1-2, with 7 bases lining up with TRBD1. TRBV6-7 counts as an open reading frame of uncertain function. This CDR3 region has 15 residues. Trimming took 7 bases from V and 1 from J; bases not matched to a gene: 9. The CDR3 sequence is CASNLAGTDNYGYTF. CDR3 DNA: TGTGCCAGCAACCTTGCCGGGACAGATAACTATGGCTACACCTTC.

This clone was counted a few times. Here the CDR3 reads CASSEAGGTYNEQFF. The CDR3, as DNA: TGCGCCAGCAGCGAAGCGGGGGGGACCTACAATGAGCAGTTCTTC. The V call is TRBV5-1, the J call TRBJ2-1, with 10 bases aligning to TRBD2. This CDR3 has 15 residues. With V trimmed by 4 bases and J by 2 bases, 3 bases remained unmatched. Germline V gives CDR1 SGHRS, CDR2 YFSETQ.

The J gene is TRBJ2-2, the V gene TRBV24-1; D gene ambiguous. Trimming removed 2 bases from V and 2 bases from J, with 8 bases in between. The CDR3 sequence is 15 residues long. The germline CDR1 and CDR2 sequences are KGHDR and SFDVKD. CDR3 sequence (DNA): TGTGCCACCAGTGATTGGGTAGGCAACACCGGGGAGCTGTTTTTT. Residues: CATSDWVGNTGELFF.

The rearrangement links TRBV10-3 to TRBJ2-7; no firm D call. V was shortened by 6 bases and J by 1 base, with 10 bases between the two germline ends. The CDR3 spans 13 residues. The germline gives CDR1 ENHRY, CDR2 SYGVKD. The CDR3 region is CAISVTESYEQYF. DNA for the CDR3: TGTGCCATCAGCGTAACAGAATCCTACGAGCAGTACTTC.

The genes are TRBV19 and TRBJ2-2; D is unclear. Germline V lookup: CDR1 LNHDA, CDR2 SQIVND (reference sequence). The V end lost 1 base, the J end lost 1 base, and 10 bases lay between the germline ends. The length of the CDR3 is 16 residues. In DNA, the CDR3 is TGTGCCAGTAGTATAGTGGCTGGCCTGAACACCGGGGAGCTGTTTTTT. Residues: CASSIVAGLNTGELFF.

This clone was seen just once. V is TRBV28 and J is TRBJ2-2; tentatively, D is TRBD2 (6 bases). CDR1 is MDHEN and CDR2 is SYDVKM in the germline V gene. Trimming left V 3 bases short and J 7 bases short, with 15 bases between. The CDR3 spans 15 residues. CDR3 sequence reads: CASSLGPFGSGELFF. The CDR3 bases are TGTGCCAGCAGTTTGGGACCCTTCGGGAGCGGGGAGCTGTTTTTT.

The sample holds one count of this clone. J is TRBJ2-6 and V is TRBV7-3; D unresolved. Between the trimmed V and J ends, which lost 5 bases and 0 bases, there was a span of 14 bases. The CDR3 covers 17 residues. CDR1 is SGHTA, CDR2 FQGTGA, per germline. CDR3 sequence: CASSPVGSLSGANVLTF. In DNA form, the CDR3 reads TGTGCCAGCAGCCCAGTGGGGTCCCTCTCTGGGGCCAACGTCCTGACTTTC.

The genes are TRBV27 and TRBJ2-1, with 8 bases aligning to TRBD2. CDR1 and CDR2 from the germline V gene are MNHEY and SMNVEV (reference sequence). J gave up 7 bases and V 6 bases, and 11 bases lay outside the gene matches. The length of the CDR3 is 15 residues. The CDR3 DNA is TGTGCCAGCAGAAATGGACTAGCAGACCTAAATGAGCAGTTCTTC. It yields the protein CASRNGLADLNEQFF.